Shown below are 23 T cell receptor beta chains from a single sample sequenced in a study of T-cell reconstitution after alpha-beta-depleted transplantation in children. Unique molecular identifiers were incorporated when the TCRbeta library was constructed. Via MiXCR, TCRdb re-called the PCR reads, giving one row per CDR3 protein. Among about 230,000 distinct CDR3 sequences listed, approximately 9.8% were seen once. The sequencing here drew on PBMCs from the stem cell graft donor, taken from the stem cell graft. These receptors were taken from a human donor who donated a stem cell graft to a child with SCID.

This clonotype was picked up a small number of times. A much larger clone is a single base away; this may be a read error. The chain couples TRBV7-6 to TRBJ1-3; D remains unclear. Germline CDR1 reads SGHVS; CDR2 reads FNYEAQ. This CDR3 is 15 amino acids long. Trimming removed 1 base from V and 0 bases from J, with 7 bases in between. CDR3 DNA sequence: TGTGCCAGCAGCTTAGGGCAGAGCTCTGGAAACACCATATATTTT. It encodes CASSLGQSSGNTIYF.

This clonotype has a count of ten or more. The V and J genes are TRBV20-1 and TRBJ1-2; D is unclear. Germline V gene data show CDR1 as DFQATT and CDR2 as SNEGSKA (reference sequence). The V gene lost 6 bases and the J gene lost 2 bases, with 10 bases spanning the gap. The CDR3 runs 12 residues. CDR3: CSARTANYGYTF. DNA for the CDR3: TGCAGTGCCAGGACTGCGAACTATGGCTACACCTTC.

Notes on this clonotype: One end of the junction fails to match germline, which may point to a read error. The chain uses TRBV6-2 or TRBV6-3 and TRBJ1-6; TRBD1 might be the D (5 bases). The V gene's germline CDR1 is MNHEY and CDR2 SVGEGT. The CDR3 spans 11 residues. CDR3 protein: CANSSGAPLHF. The CDR3 DNA reads as TGTGCCAACAGTTCCGGGGCGCCCCTCCACTTT.

This clonotype was counted at least ten times. The chain carries TRBV12-3 or TRBV12-4 and TRBJ2-1, with 7 bases matching TRBD1. J was trimmed by 4 bases and V by 3 bases; bases with no gene match: 3. The CDR3 totals 14 residues. The chain's CDR3 is CASSFRDRYNEQFF. CDR3 in DNA: TGTGCCAGCAGTTTTAGGGACAGATACAATGAGCAGTTCTTC.

The table lists this clonotype with many counts. The gene calls are TRBV12-3 or TRBV12-4 and TRBJ2-4; D gene ambiguous. The V gene lost 3 bases and the J gene lost 1 base, with 4 bases spanning the gap. This CDR3 has 13 amino acids. CDR3 protein: CASSFPAKNIQYF. The CDR3 nucleotides read TGTGCCAGCAGTTTCCCCGCCAAAAACATTCAGTACTTC.

This clonotype was observed at least ten times. The gene calls are TRBV4-3 and TRBJ2-3, with D perhaps assigned TRBD1 or TRBD2 (6 bases each). CDR1 and CDR2 from the germline V gene are LGHNA and YSLEER. The CDR3 consists of 15 residues. The germline V and J ends were trimmed by 4 bases and 5 bases, with 16 bases remaining between them. DNA for the CDR3: TGCGCCAGCAGCCTCCAAATGGGGGGCAAAGATACGCAGTATTTT. Translation: CASSLQMGGKDTQYF.

This sequence joins TRBV5-1 and TRBJ1-2; 10 bases are a match to TRBD1. The CDR3 has 14 amino acids. Unmatched junction bases numbered 6, after V lost 4 bases and J lost 6 bases. Per germline, CDR1 SGHRS and CDR2 YFSETQ. CDR3 bases: TGCGCCAGCAGCGAGGACAGGGGGTATAATGGCTACACCTTC. Its protein is CASSEDRGYNGYTF. Looking up the rest from reference TRBV5-1 and TRBJ1-2 gives the full variable domain: KAGVTQTPRYLIKTRGQQVTLSCSPISGHRSVSWYQQTPGQGLQFLFEYFSETQRNKGNFPGRFSGRQFSNSRSEMNVSTLELGDSALYLCASSEDRGYNGYTFGSGTRLTVV.

This clonotype has ten or more counts. CDR3 sequence reads: CASSLDTGNTIYF. CDR3 bases: TGTGCCAGCAGTTTAGACACTGGAAACACCATATATTTT. This chain uses TRBV12-3 or TRBV12-4 with TRBJ1-3; D is unclear. V was pared by 1 base and J by 2 bases, with 3 bases between. The length of the CDR3 is 13 residues.

The chain links TRBV7-2 to TRBJ2-2; D might be TRBD1 (5 bases). The CDR3 spans 15 residues. Germline assignment: CDR1 SGHTA and CDR2 FQGNSA. The germline V and J ends were trimmed by 7 bases and 8 bases, with 20 bases remaining between them. As DNA, the CDR3 is TGTGCCAGCACCCCTAGGGGCAGCTTGGGGGGGGAGCTGTTTTTT. It yields the protein CASTPRGSLGGELFF.

This clonotype appeared many times. The chain employs TRBV3-1 and TRBJ2-1; D is unclear. Germline V lookup: CDR1 LGHDT, CDR2 YNNKEL (reference sequence). The CDR3 covers 14 residues. The V end lost 6 bases, the J end lost 5 bases, and 14 bases lay between the germline ends. The CDR3 loop is CASRNRAVNNEQFF. The CDR3 DNA reads TGTGCCAGCAGGAATAGGGCAGTCAACAATGAGCAGTTCTTC.

This rearrangement joins TRBV6-5 to TRBJ2-6; D may match TRBD1 or TRBD2 (5 bases each). The CDR3 sequence is 17 residues long. Germline V gene lookup returns CDR1 MNHEY and CDR2 SVGAGI. Trimming removed 2 bases at V and 2 bases at J, with 13 bases between. The CDR3 region is CASSYGGFYPGANVLTF. In DNA, the CDR3 is TGTGCCAGCAGTTACGGGGGATTTTATCCTGGGGCCAACGTCCTGACTTTC.

This clonotype was counted at least ten times. This chain joins TRBV7-6 and TRBJ1-2; tentative D call: TRBD1 (5 bases). This CDR3 spans 14 amino acids. CDR1 is SGHVS, CDR2 FNYEAQ, per germline. V was clipped by 5 bases and J by 5 bases, with 15 bases between them. In nucleotides, the CDR3 is TGTGCCAGCAGCATGGGAGACAGAGCTTATGGCTACACCTTC. Its protein is CASSMGDRAYGYTF.

This clonotype occurred many times. The chain uses TRBV10-3 and TRBJ2-7, with D perhaps matching TRBD1 (5 bases). The CDR3 loop spans 17 amino acids. Germline assignment: CDR1 ENHRY and CDR2 SYGVKD. The V end was cut by 0 bases, the J end by 5 bases, with 20 bases between. The CDR3 is CAISESQGTLAPHEQYF. The CDR3 bases are TGTGCCATCAGTGAGTCCCAGGGAACCTTAGCCCCGCACGAGCAGTACTTC.

The table lists this clonotype with many counts. The rearrangement links TRBV7-2 to TRBJ1-1; weak D call: TRBD1 (5 bases). V was shortened by 0 bases and J by 0 bases, with 11 bases between the two germline ends. The CDR3 length is 16 residues. The germline V gene has CDR1 SGHTA and CDR2 FQGNSA. This chain's CDR3 is CASSLAGGLMNTEAFF. DNA for the CDR3: TGTGCCAGCAGCTTAGCGGGGGGGTTGATGAACACTGAAGCTTTCTTT. Combining the CDR3 with reference TRBV7-2 and TRBJ1-1 gives the whole variable domain GAGVSQSPSNKVTEKGKDVELRCDPISGHTALYWYRQSLGQGLEFLIYFQGNSAPDKSGLPSDRFSAERTGGSVSTLTIQRTQQEDSAVYLCASSLAGGLMNTEAFFGQGTRLTVV.

A remark on this clonotype: Mismatch with germline at one junction end may stem from a read error. The chain joins TRBV12-3 or TRBV12-4 to TRBJ1-5; possible D gene TRBD1, 5 bases. This CDR3 contains 14 residues. This chain's CDR3 is CASRNQGSHQPQRF. The DNA of the CDR3 is TGTGCCAGCAGGAACCAGGGATCCCATCAGCCCCAGCGTTTT.

A note on this clonotype: A read error may be the cause here, since a much bigger clone is one base away. In this CDR3 the conserved last residue, phenylalanine or tryptophan, is missing, so a read error is likely. The genes are TRBV12-3 or TRBV12-4 and TRBJ1-1; tentatively, D is TRBD1 (6 bases). The CDR3 totals 15 residues. The V end was cut by 7 bases, the J end by 6 bases, with 21 bases between. The CDR3 DNA sequence: TGTGCCAGCACCCGATACAGGGTCTCTGGCGCTGAAGCTTTCTTA. This sequence encodes CASTRYRVSGAEAFL.

This clonotype was seen repeatedly, ten times or more. J is TRBJ1-1 and V is TRBV3-1; no reliable D call. CDR3 size: 16 residues. The germline V gene encodes CDR1 LGHDT and CDR2 YNNKEL (reference sequence). V lost 1 base and J lost 5, with 17 bases in between. Written as DNA, the CDR3 is TGTGCCAGCAGCCAAGGGGAGCACCTTGTGAGTACTGAAGCTTTCTTT. This encodes CASSQGEHLVSTEAFF. Supplemented by reference TRBV3-1 and TRBJ1-1, the full variable domain reads DTAVSQTPKYLVTQMGNDKSIKCEQNLGHDTMYWYKQDSKKFLKIMFSYNNKELIINETVPNRFSPKSPDKAHLNLHINSLELGDSAVYFCASSQGEHLVSTEAFFGQGTRLTVV.

This clonotype was seen at least ten times. CDR3 in amino acids: CASSLQPSYEQYF. For the CDR3, the DNA is TGTGCCAGCAGCCTCCAGCCATCCTACGAGCAGTACTTC. The gene calls are TRBV5-6 and TRBJ2-7; no firm D call. Between the trimmed V and J ends, which lost 4 bases and 1 base, there was a span of 9 bases. Germline CDR1 and CDR2: SGHDT and YYEEEE. The CDR3 extends over 13 amino acids.

In this sample, this clonotype turned up a few times. The junction differs from germline at one of its ends, possibly a read error. This chain connects TRBV12-3 or TRBV12-4 to TRBJ2-1; 10 bases match TRBD2. The CDR3 has 18 amino acids. CDR3 region: CTSSLGSSGGAAYNEQFF. DNA for the CDR3: TGTACCAGCAGTTTAGGGAGCAGCGGGGGGGCCGCCTACAATGAGCAGTTCTTC.

This clonotype was seen ten or more times. This CDR3 is CASSLDPQWTEAFF. DNA for the CDR3: TGTGCCAGCAGTCTGGACCCGCAGTGGACTGAAGCTTTCTTT. V gene TRBV12-3 or TRBV12-4 combines with J gene TRBJ1-1; D remains ambiguous. This CDR3 has 14 residues. The V and J ends lost 5 bases and 5 bases respectively, with 15 bases between them.

This clonotype came up many times. This chain uses TRBV7-9 with TRBJ2-2; TRBD1 matches at 7 bases. The CDR3 runs to 15 residues. Germline CDR1 is SEHNR and CDR2 is FQNEAQ (reference sequence). The junction had 7 bases not matched to a gene; V was cut back by 5 bases and J by 4 bases. This chain's CDR3 is CASSTGEIRTGELFF. The CDR3 DNA is TGTGCCAGCAGCACAGGGGAAATTCGCACCGGGGAGCTGTTTTTT.

In this sample, this clonotype turned up many times. V and J are TRBV5-1 and TRBJ1-1, with D unresolved. V was shortened by 2 bases and J by 1 base, with 6 bases between the two germline ends. Germline V gives CDR1 SGHRS, CDR2 YFSETQ. This CDR3 has 13 amino acids. CDR3 protein: CASSFNGNTEAFF. In DNA form, the CDR3 reads TGCGCCAGCAGCTTCAACGGGAACACTGAAGCTTTCTTT.

This clonotype was observed many times. The chain carries TRBV5-1 and TRBJ2-7, with a tentative D call TRBD2 (6 bases). This CDR3 comprises 14 residues. V was pared by 5 bases and J by 2 bases, with 14 bases between. Per germline, CDR1 SGHRS and CDR2 YFSETQ. The CDR3 bases are TGCGCCAGCAGTAGGGGTAGCGGACCCTACGAGCAGTACTTC. Its translation: CASSRGSGPYEQYF.